What follows are 10 T cell receptor beta chains derived from one specimen sequenced in a study of blood T cells in healthy people across ages. Primers used in a second PCR of roughly 6 to 11 cycles were a sample-barcoded 5' primer and a J-beta primer mix. TCRdb reprocessed the 5' RACE reads with MiXCR, giving one entry per CDR3 protein. The table has 550,000 to 600,000 distinct CDR3 sequences, more than 45% seen once. The sequencing input was blood. Receptor source: an older man in good health.

This clonotype was seen repeatedly, ten times or more. This rearrangement joins TRBV7-9 to TRBJ2-7; D gene ambiguous. CDR3 length: 12 amino acids. The germline V gene has CDR1 SEHNR and CDR2 FQNEAQ (reference sequence). V was clipped by 2 bases and J by 7 bases, with 9 bases between them. CDR3 sequence: CASSLLPPEQYF. The CDR3 DNA reads as TGTGCCAGCAGCTTACTACCTCCGGAGCAGTACTTC.

The CDR3 nucleotides are TGTGCCAGCAGTCACAGAGGGACACACACCGGGGAGCTGTTTTTT. This encodes CASSHRGTHTGELFF. This rearrangement joins TRBV6-5 to TRBJ2-2, with D possibly matching TRBD1 (6 bases). The CDR3 contains 15 residues. Between the trimmed V and J ends, which lost 5 bases and 3 bases, there was a span of 13 bases. Germline-derived CDR1 and CDR2 are MNHEY and SVGAGI.

The chain combines TRBV4-2 with TRBJ2-3; 9 bases align to TRBD2. The CDR3 totals 17 residues. Germline V CDR1 and CDR2: LGHNA, YNFKEQ. Losses at the gene ends were 4 bases for V and 6 bases for J; bases not matched to a gene: 14. CDR3 DNA: TGTGCCAGCAGCCTTGATGGCGGGAGGGCCGTAATTGATACGCAGTATTTT. Translation gives CASSLDGGRAVIDTQYF.

Comments on this clonotype: Compared with germline, one end of the junction differs, possibly owing to a read error. This chain connects TRBV4-1 to TRBJ2-1; D possibly corresponds to TRBD2 (6 bases). Germline CDR1 reads MGHRA; CDR2 reads YSYEKL. The CDR3 is 17 amino acids. The CDR3 sequence is CASSQDPRGSSYNERFF. DNA of the CDR3: TGCGCCAGCAGCCAAGATCCGCGGGGTAGCTCCTACAATGAGCGGTTCTTC.

V gene TRBV12-3 or TRBV12-4 combines with J gene TRBJ2-7; either TRBD1 or TRBD2 may fit D (5 bases each). Trimming stripped 5 bases from V and 3 bases from J, with 14 bases between. The CDR3 covers 14 residues. The CDR3 region has the DNA TGTGCCAGCAGTCAGCCGGGACGGTTCTACGAGCAGTACTTC. This codes for CASSQPGRFYEQYF.

The sample holds a few counts of this clonotype. The chain uses TRBV20-1 and TRBJ2-3; D not certain. V was pared by 5 bases and J by 4 bases, with 4 bases between. Germline CDR1 and CDR2: DFQATT and SNEGSKA (reference sequence). CDR3 length equals 10 residues. The CDR3: CSAWADTQYF. CDR3 in DNA: TGCAGTGCTTGGGCAGATACGCAGTATTTT.

The chain links TRBV29-1 to TRBJ2-1; 8 bases agree with TRBD2. The V and J ends lost 7 bases and 0 bases, in that order; junction bases with no gene match: 8. The CDR3 loop spans 15 amino acids. CDR1 SQVTM and CDR2 ANQGSEA come from the germline V gene. The CDR3 DNA reads as TGCAGCGCTCAGACCGGGACTAGCTCCTACAATGAGCAGTTCTTC. Translating it yields CSAQTGTSSYNEQFF.

As regards this clonotype: With a much larger clone just one base away, this may be a read error. The rearrangement links TRBV6-6 to TRBJ2-5; maybe TRBD2 (5 bases). The end of the DNA is better explained by TRBJ2-1, so the J call may be wrong. The germline CDR1 and CDR2 sequences are MNHNY and SVGAGI (reference sequence). The CDR3 runs to 14 residues. As DNA, the CDR3 is TGTGCCAGCAGTTACCCTAGCCGCCAAGAGACCCAGTTCTTC. Amino acid sequence: CASSYPSRQETQFF.

This chain connects TRBV25-1 to TRBJ2-5; a weak D match, TRBD1 (7 bases). The germline V gene has CDR1 MGHDK and CDR2 SYGVNS. V was clipped by 3 bases and J by 2 bases, with 16 bases between them. The CDR3 loop spans 16 amino acids. The CDR3 nucleotides are TGTGCCAGCAGTGAGCATCCAGGGGGGCATCAAGAGACCCAGTACTTC. This sequence encodes CASSEHPGGHQETQYF.

The CDR3 DNA follows: TGCAGCGTTGACGGCGATTTCTATGAGCAGTACTTC. Translating gives CSVDGDFYEQYF. This chain joins TRBV29-1 and TRBJ2-5; D unclear. Germline values: CDR1 SQVTM, CDR2 ANQGSEA. The V end lost 3 bases, the J end lost 11 bases, and 16 bases lay between the germline ends. There are 12 residues in the CDR3.